These 30 T cell receptor beta chains were sequenced from one sample in a study of OX40 agonist ivuxolimab in advanced cancers. The assay was immunoSEQ multiplex PCR, and TCRdb's table has in-frame clones only and misses some. The sample holds 80,000 to 100,000 clones; about 92% are singletons and the top ten take around 0.3%. Sequences were derived from CD4+ or CD8+ T cells sorted from blood, sampled in a trial of the OX40 agonist ivuxolimab. These receptors were taken from an adult with an advanced solid tumor such as melanoma, head and neck, liver or kidney cancer.

This rearrangement joins TRBV10-3 to TRBJ2-7; the D gene is possibly TRBD2 (5 bases). CDR3 size: 12 residues. Germline CDR1 and CDR2: ENHRY and SYGVKD. The V end was cut by 7 bases, the J end by 4 bases, with 11 bases between. The CDR3 nucleotides read TGTGCCATCAAGGATACGGGGTACGAGCAGTACGTC. This sequence encodes CAIKDTGYEQYV.

This clone was seen once. The rearrangement links TRBV6-5 to TRBJ1-4, with D unresolved. The CDR3 runs to 14 residues. Per the germline V gene, CDR1 is MNHEY and CDR2 is SVGAGI. The germline V and J ends were trimmed by 7 bases and 7 bases, with 16 bases remaining between them. The CDR3 DNA reads TGTGCCAGCAAGTGGACGGCATCGGGTGAAAAACTGTTTTTT. It codes for CASKWTASGEKLFF.

This clone was seen a handful of times. The chain combines TRBV4-3 with TRBJ1-2; D ambiguous. The germline V gene encodes CDR1 LGHNA and CDR2 YSLEER. CDR3 length equals 15 residues. Trimming took off 1 base at V and 3 bases at J, with 12 bases between the two ends. CDR3 protein: CASSQGIRPDYGYTF. The CDR3 DNA follows: TGCGCCAGCAGCCAAGGGATTCGGCCTGACTATGGCTACACCTTC.

This chain uses TRBV5-1 with TRBJ2-1; 7 nucleotides line up with TRBD2. The CDR3 loop spans 15 amino acids. With 0 bases clipped from V and 3 bases from J, the junction kept 3 bases outside the gene matches. Germline V gene data show CDR1 as SGHRS and CDR2 as YFSETQ. CDR3 nucleotides: TGCGCCAGCAGCTTGGCTGGACTAGTCTACAATGAGCAGTTCTTC. Translated: CASSLAGLVYNEQFF. Variable domain in full (rest from reference TRBV5-1 and TRBJ2-1): KAGVTQTPRYLIKTRGQQVTLSCSPISGHRSVSWYQQTPGQGLQFLFEYFSETQRNKGNFPGRFSGRQFSNSRSEMNVSTLELGDSALYLCASSLAGLVYNEQFFGPGTRLTVL.

The V and J genes are TRBV27 and TRBJ2-6; maybe TRBD1 (5 bases). Trimming removed 7 bases from V and 4 bases from J, with 17 bases in between. The CDR3 covers 16 residues. The germline CDR1 and CDR2 sequences are MNHEY and SMNVEV (reference sequence). The CDR3 loop reads CASTLGSQGGANVLTF. The CDR3 nucleotides read TGTGCCAGCACCCTGGGGTCTCAGGGAGGGGCCAACGTCCTGACTTTC.

J is TRBJ2-2 and V is TRBV11-1; D unclear. The CDR3 loop spans 13 amino acids. CDR1 and CDR2 (germline): SGHAT, FQDESV (reference sequence). V gave up 8 bases and J gave up 8 bases, with 15 bases separating them. The CDR3 coding sequence is TGTGCCAGCCGCCCGCGACTCGAAGGGGAGCTGTTTTTT. Protein sequence: CASRPRLEGELFF.

This rearrangement joins TRBV7-9 to TRBJ1-3; weak D call: TRBD1 (5 bases). V was trimmed by 1 base and J by 2 bases, leaving 9 bases between them. The CDR3 extends over 15 amino acids. CDR1 is SEHNR, CDR2 FQNEAQ, per germline (reference sequence). The DNA of the CDR3 is TGTGCCAGCAGCTTAGTTGGGGGAGCTGGAAACACCATATATTTT. It yields the protein CASSLVGGAGNTIYF.

The genes are TRBV28 and TRBJ2-3; the D is unclear. Trimming stripped 9 bases from V and 2 bases from J, with 21 bases between. The CDR3 has 16 amino acids. CDR1 is MDHEN, CDR2 SYDVKM, per germline. In nucleotides, the CDR3 is TGTGCCAGTCGTAACAGCCGGGTTCGGGTCACAGATACGCAGTATTTT. Protein product: CASRNSRVRVTDTQYF.

The chain recombines TRBV2 with TRBJ2-1; TRBD1 or TRBD2 may be the D gene (6 bases each). V lost 2 bases to trimming and J lost 8 bases, with 10 bases between them. The CDR3 has 13 amino acids. Germline-derived CDR1 and CDR2 are SNHLY and FYNNEI. In nucleotides, the CDR3 is TGTGCCAGCAGTGAACGGAGGGGGGATGAGCAGTTCTTC. Protein product: CASSERRGDEQFF.

The rearrangement uses TRBV11-3 and TRBJ2-2; 8 nucleotides match TRBD1. The germline gives CDR1 SGHNT, CDR2 YENEEA. V trimming: 8 bases; J trimming: 0 bases; junction bases outside the gene matches: 5. This CDR3 comprises 15 residues. The CDR3: CASSPGQANTGELFF. The DNA for the CDR3 is TGTGCCAGCTCCCCGGGACAGGCGAACACCGGGGAGCTGTTTTTT.

The chain joins TRBV18 to TRBJ2-1, with 12 bases that match TRBD2. Trimming at V came to 4 bases and at J to 7 bases, leaving 2 bases not matched to a gene. This CDR3 spans 14 amino acids. CDR1 and CDR2 (germline): KGHSH, LQKENI. CDR3 DNA sequence: TGTGCCAGCTCACGAACTAGCGGGGGGAATGAGCAGTTCTTC. Protein sequence: CASSRTSGGNEQFF.

The genes are TRBV15 and TRBJ1-3; D remains unclear. The CDR3 is 13 amino acids. V lost 3 bases and J lost 3, with 6 bases in between. CDR1 is LNHNV, CDR2 YYDKDF, per germline (reference sequence). The CDR3 region is CATSSSRGNTIYF. Here the CDR3 DNA reads TGTGCCACCAGCAGTTCCCGTGGAAACACCATATATTTT.

The genes are TRBV7-3 and TRBJ2-3; D unresolved. CDR1 and CDR2 (germline): SGHTA, FQGTGA. CDR3 length: 13 amino acids. V was trimmed by 4 bases and J by 0 bases, leaving 5 bases between them. CDR3 loop: CASSYGSTDTQYF. CDR3 nucleotides: TGTGCCAGCAGCTACGGGAGCACAGATACGCAGTATTTT. The complete variable domain, with remaining parts taken from reference TRBV7-3 and TRBJ2-3, reads GAGVSQTPSNKVTEKGKYVELRCDPISGHTALYWYRQSLGQGPEFLIYFQGTGAADDSGLPNDRFFAVRPEGSVSTLKIQRTERGDSAVYLCASSYGSTDTQYFGPGTRLTVL.

This chain links TRBV28 with TRBJ2-7; 10 nucleotides match TRBD2. Per germline, CDR1 MDHEN and CDR2 SYDVKM. The trim removed 7 bases at V and 2 bases at J, leaving 8 bases unmatched. This CDR3 has 15 amino acids. CDR3 sequence (DNA): TGTGCCAGCATCCGGACTAGCGGTGGGACCTACGAGCAGTACTTC. Encoded protein: CASIRTSGGTYEQYF.

The V and J genes are TRBV5-6 and TRBJ1-1, with D possibly TRBD1 on 5 matching bases. Germline CDR1 SGHDT, CDR2 YYEEEE. The CDR3 loop spans 13 amino acids. The ends were cut back, 1 base at V and 8 bases at J, with 12 bases in the middle. In DNA, the CDR3 is TGTGCCAGCAGCTTGAGGGCAGGGCTCGAAGCTTTCTTT. The encoded protein is CASSLRAGLEAFF.

V is TRBV10-3 and J is TRBJ1-1; 8 bases are shared with TRBD1. Germline V gene sequence: CDR1 ENHRY, CDR2 SYGVKD. The CDR3 runs 18 residues. The J segment lost 0 bases and the V segment lost 6 bases, leaving 15 bases of the junction unmatched. CDR3 in amino acids: CAISAAGQASSLNTEAFF. CDR3 coding DNA: TGTGCCATCAGCGCGGCGGGACAGGCCTCGAGTCTGAACACTGAAGCTTTCTTT.

CDR3 nucleotides: TGTGCCCGGGGGCCGGGACAGGGGGCCCCGTACTCTGGAAACACCATATATTTT. Its translation is CARGPGQGAPYSGNTIYF. The chain couples TRBV30 to TRBJ1-3, with 12 bases lining up with TRBD1. The CDR3 is 18 amino acids. Germline V gene sequence: CDR1 GTSNPN, CDR2 SVGIG (reference sequence). Trimming took 8 bases from V and 0 from J; bases not matched to a gene: 14.

V gene TRBV7-2 combines with J gene TRBJ2-7, with D unclear. This CDR3 has 13 residues. V shed 1 base and J shed 6 bases, with 10 bases lying between them. Germline V gene data show CDR1 as SGHTA and CDR2 as FQGNSA. CDR3 coding DNA: TGTGCCAGCAGCTTAGACAGCCCGGTCGAGCAGTACTTC. It encodes CASSLDSPVEQYF.

In its sample, this clone was seen once. V and J are TRBV6-1 and TRBJ1-3; 8 positions match TRBD1. Looked up from germline, CDR1 is MNHNS and CDR2 is SASEGT. The CDR3 extends over 16 amino acids. J lost 0 bases, V lost 3 bases, and 4 bases had no gene match. The CDR3 region is CASSEPTGDSGNTIYF. The CDR3 DNA reads as TGTGCCAGCAGTGAGCCGACAGGGGACTCTGGAAACACCATATATTTT.

The chain links TRBV6-5 to TRBJ1-1, with 8 positions matching TRBD1. CDR3 length equals 14 residues. With V trimmed by 5 bases and J by 5 bases, 7 bases remained unmatched. From germline, CDR1 is MNHEY and CDR2 SVGAGI. The CDR3 spells CASSRQGIETEAFF. CDR3 sequence (DNA): TGTGCCAGCAGTAGACAGGGGATCGAGACTGAAGCTTTCTTT.

This CDR3 reads CASSQGGDPYQPQHF. CDR3 bases: TGTGCCAGCAGCCAAGGAGGGGATCCCTATCAGCCCCAGCATTTT. The chain carries TRBV4-2 and TRBJ1-5; D possibly corresponds to TRBD1 (5 bases). The CDR3 sequence is 15 residues long. With 1 base removed from V and 5 bases from J, the gap between germline ends came to 12 bases. Germline V lookup: CDR1 LGHNA, CDR2 YNFKEQ.

The J gene is TRBJ2-2, the V gene TRBV7-2; 8 bases match TRBD1. Germline V gives CDR1 SGHTA, CDR2 FQGNSA. Germline trimming cut 0 bases from V and 1 base from J; bases unmatched to any gene: 1. There are 16 residues in the CDR3. The CDR3, as DNA: TGTGCCAGCAGCTTAGCCGGGACAGGGAACACCGGGGAGCTGTTTTTT. The encoded protein is CASSLAGTGNTGELFF.

The rearrangement uses TRBV5-1 and TRBJ2-3; no clear D gene. Deletions cut 5 bases from V and 1 base from J, with 11 bases between. The CDR3 extends over 14 amino acids. The V gene's germline CDR1 is SGHRS and CDR2 YFSETQ. DNA of the CDR3: TGCGCCAGCAGGACCCCCTGGGGCACAGATACGCAGTATTTT. It is translated as CASRTPWGTDTQYF.

The chain links TRBV18 to TRBJ1-5; D gene unclear. The V gene lost 2 bases and the J gene lost 0 bases, with 8 bases spanning the gap. The CDR3 sequence is 15 residues long. Germline values: CDR1 KGHSH, CDR2 LQKENI. CDR3 residues: CASSPSEYSNQPQHF. The CDR3 nucleotides read TGTGCCAGCTCACCATCAGAGTATAGCAATCAGCCCCAGCATTTT.

CDR3 nucleotides: TGTGCCAGCAGCACCCAACCGAACACTGAAGCTTTCTTT. Its translation is CASSTQPNTEAFF. The V and J genes are TRBV9 and TRBJ1-1; no reliable D call. The V end lost 4 bases, the J end lost 1 base, and 8 bases lay between the germline ends. CDR1 and CDR2 from the germline V gene are SGDLS and YYNGEE. This CDR3 is built from 13 residues. The whole variable domain, filled in from reference TRBV9 and TRBJ1-1, reads DSGVTQTPKHLITATGQRVTLRCSPRSGDLSVYWYQQSLDQGLQFLIQYYNGEERAKGNILERFSAQQFPDLHSELNLSSLELGDSALYFCASSTQPNTEAFFGQGTRLTVV.

The V and J genes are TRBV7-3 and TRBJ1-6, with a weak D call TRBD1 (6 bases). The V gene's germline CDR1 is SGHTA and CDR2 FQGTGA. There are 13 residues in the CDR3. V was cut by 5 bases and J by 10 bases, with 12 bases left in between. The CDR3: CASSINRVSPLHF. CDR3 DNA: TGTGCCAGCAGCATAAACAGGGTGTCACCCCTCCACTTT.

This clone was seen just once. This chain uses TRBV9 with TRBJ2-3; no reliable D call. V dropped 4 bases and J dropped 8 bases, with 14 bases sitting between them. CDR1 is SGDLS, CDR2 YYNGEE, per germline. The CDR3 covers 13 residues. CDR3 coding DNA: TGTGCCAGCAGCCCCACCCCTTTAACTACGCAGTATTTT. As protein: CASSPTPLTTQYF. The variable domain in full, completed from reference TRBV9 and TRBJ2-3, reads DSGVTQTPKHLITATGQRVTLRCSPRSGDLSVYWYQQSLDQGLQFLIQYYNGEERAKGNILERFSAQQFPDLHSELNLSSLELGDSALYFCASSPTPLTTQYFGPGTRLTVL.

Details on this clone: Other nucleotide sequences in the sample specify the same CDR3. The chain recombines TRBV5-1 with TRBJ2-1; 11 nucleotides match TRBD2. CDR1 is SGHRS, CDR2 YFSETQ, per germline. The trim removed 0 bases at V and 9 bases at J, leaving 5 bases unmatched. CDR3 length: 15 residues. The CDR3 is CASSLGLAGLGEQFF. DNA of the CDR3: TGCGCCAGCAGCTTGGGACTAGCGGGGTTGGGTGAGCAGTTCTTC.

J is TRBJ1-2 and V is TRBV21-1. TRBV21-1 is a pseudogene locus. The length of the CDR3 is 16 residues. CDR3 in amino acids: CASSKRETEAEYGYTF. In DNA, the CDR3 is TGTGCCAGCAGCAAAAGGGAGACGGAAGCGGAATATGGCTACACCTTC.

V gene TRBV29-1 combines with J gene TRBJ2-7; a weak D match, TRBD1 (5 bases). With 7 bases removed from V and 0 bases from J, the gap between germline ends came to 13 bases. CDR1 is SQVTM and CDR2 is ANQGSEA in the germline V gene. The length of the CDR3 is 13 residues. CDR3 in amino acids: CSALQGPSYEQYV. DNA for the CDR3: TGCAGCGCATTGCAGGGTCCCTCCTACGAGCAGTACGTC.